One sample yielded the 15 T cell receptor beta chains listed below, sequenced in a study of blood T cell repertoires in COVID-19. Generated by immunoSEQ multiplex PCR, the TCRdb table keeps only in-frame clones and is missing some. The sample has about 150,000 clones, over 60% seen once; the top ten hold 3.5% to 4.5%. Sequenced: peripheral blood. The receptors were gathered from a woman of 80 years or more with acute or convalescent COVID-19.

This clone has only one observation. The V and J genes are TRBV4-2 and TRBJ1-6; 8 bases are shared with TRBD1. This CDR3 is 17 amino acids long. V dropped 1 base and J dropped 5; count of bases not matched to a gene: 7. Germline assignment: CDR1 LGHNA and CDR2 YNFKEQ. CDR3 protein: CASSQGKTGQDNSPLHF. As DNA, the CDR3 is TGTGCCAGCAGCCAAGGAAAAACGGGACAGGATAATTCACCCCTCCACTTT.

This clone was counted a single time. The V call is TRBV19, the J call TRBJ1-2; 7 bases align to TRBD1. The CDR3 spans 13 residues. CDR1 and CDR2 (germline): LNHDA, SQIVND (reference sequence). The V and J ends lost 9 bases and 13 bases, in that order; junction bases with no gene match: 17. CDR3 in amino acids: CASELPGTEGFTF. Written as DNA, the CDR3 is TGTGCCAGCGAACTCCCCGGGACAGAGGGATTCACCTTC. The variable domain in full, completed from reference TRBV19 and TRBJ1-2, reads DGGITQSPKYLFRKEGQNVTLSCEQNLNHDAMYWYRQDPGQGLRLIYYSQIVNDFQKGDIAEGYSVSREKKESFPLTVTSAQKNPTAFYLCASELPGTEGFTFGSGTRLTVV.

This clone was recorded a few times. The gene calls are TRBV18 and TRBJ1-1; a possible D gene is TRBD1 (6 bases). V was clipped by 3 bases and J by 1 base, with 12 bases between them. CDR1 KGHSH and CDR2 LQKENI come from the germline V gene. This CDR3 is built from 15 residues. CDR3 bases: TGTGCCAGCTCACCCTATGGACAGCAGAACACTGAAGCTTTCTTT. This translates into CASSPYGQQNTEAFF.

The chain recombines TRBV5-1 with TRBJ1-5; possible D gene TRBD1, 6 bases. Germline values: CDR1 SGHRS, CDR2 YFSETQ. This CDR3 region has 15 residues. With 1 base removed from V and 4 bases from J, the gap between germline ends came to 12 bases. The CDR3 region is CASSLFPGDNQPQHF. The CDR3 bases are TGCGCCAGCAGCTTGTTTCCAGGGGATAATCAGCCCCAGCATTTT.

There are a few counts of this clone. V usage is TRBV6-6 and J usage is TRBJ1-6; possible D gene TRBD1, 6 bases. The CDR3 length is 12 residues. The germline V gene encodes CDR1 MNHNY and CDR2 SVGAGI (reference sequence). The ends were cut back, 6 bases at V and 9 bases at J, with 9 bases in the middle. The CDR3 protein is CASREGVSPLHF. The CDR3 DNA follows: TGTGCCAGCAGAGAGGGGGTTTCACCCCTCCACTTT.

The genes are TRBV18 and TRBJ2-1; 13 nucleotides align to TRBD2. V trimming: 8 bases; J trimming: 1 base; junction bases outside the gene matches: 5. CDR1 is KGHSH, CDR2 LQKENI, per germline. The CDR3 has 16 residues. The CDR3 region is CASRTSGSGSYNEQFF. In DNA form, the CDR3 reads TGTGCCAGCCGGACTAGCGGGAGTGGATCCTACAATGAGCAGTTCTTC.

The CDR3 nucleotides are TGTGCCAGCAGCGCCGGGGTCACGGTTAGTAATACGCAGTATTTT. It yields the protein CASSAGVTVSNTQYF. V usage is TRBV9 and J usage is TRBJ2-3; possibly TRBD2 for D (5 bases). Deletions cut 3 bases from V and 7 bases from J, with 18 bases between. This CDR3 has 15 residues. Germline V gene lookup returns CDR1 SGDLS and CDR2 YYNGEE.

The J gene is TRBJ1-3, the V gene TRBV5-1; the D is unclear. The CDR3 contains 14 residues. Germline CDR1 and CDR2: SGHRS and YFSETQ. V lost 1 base and J lost 0, with 5 bases in between. The CDR3 protein is CASSLTDSGNTIYF. The CDR3 DNA reads TGCGCCAGCAGCTTGACAGACTCTGGAAACACCATATATTTT.

This chain uses TRBV5-1 with TRBJ2-1, with 9 bases lining up with TRBD1. Germline V gives CDR1 SGHRS, CDR2 YFSETQ. With 0 bases clipped from V and 14 bases from J, the junction kept 9 bases outside the gene matches. This CDR3 is 14 amino acids long. The CDR3 nucleotides read TGCGCCAGCAGCTTGGACAATCCGGGACAGGGTGAGTTCTTC. It codes for CASSLDNPGQGEFF.

A single count supports this clone. The chain is built from TRBV4-3 and TRBJ1-2; 10 bases agree with TRBD1. This CDR3 contains 14 residues. Unmatched junction bases numbered 2, after V lost 1 base and J lost 6 bases. Per the germline V gene, CDR1 is LGHNA and CDR2 is YSLEER. CDR3 region: CASSQGQGANGYTF. In DNA form, the CDR3 reads TGCGCCAGCAGCCAAGGACAGGGGGCTAATGGCTACACCTTC.

The CDR3 loop is CASSLNSNQPQHF. CDR3 coding DNA: TGTGCCAGCAGTTTAAATAGCAATCAGCCCCAGCATTTT. The rearrangement links TRBV6-6 to TRBJ1-5; no definite D call. Germline CDR1 reads MNHNY; CDR2 reads SVGAGI (reference sequence). With 4 bases removed from V and 0 bases from J, the gap between germline ends came to 4 bases. The CDR3 is 13 amino acids.

The chain links TRBV5-6 to TRBJ1-2; TRBD1 is a possible D gene (6 bases). Germline V gene lookup returns CDR1 SGHDT and CDR2 YYEEEE. This CDR3 spans 12 amino acids. The germline V and J ends were trimmed by 6 bases and 4 bases, with 10 bases remaining between them. The CDR3 is CASTRGGYGYTF. The CDR3 DNA is TGTGCCAGCACCCGAGGGGGCTATGGCTACACCTTC.

This sequence joins TRBV18 and TRBJ1-2; no clear D. The V gene's germline CDR1 is KGHSH and CDR2 LQKENI. There are 14 residues in the CDR3. The V and J ends lost 3 bases and 4 bases respectively, with 12 bases between them. This CDR3 is CASSPVTTSYGYTF. CDR3 in DNA: TGTGCCAGCTCACCGGTAACCACTAGCTATGGCTACACCTTC.

J is TRBJ1-2 and V is TRBV18, with D unresolved. This CDR3 has 16 residues. Trimming took 2 bases from V and 8 from J, leaving 21 bases between them. Germline CDR1 reads KGHSH; CDR2 reads LQKENI. CDR3 nucleotides: TGTGCCAGCTCACCAGAGGATACCCCTTCTACTAAGGGCTACACCTTC. As protein: CASSPEDTPSTKGYTF.

This clone came up once. The CDR3 DNA sequence: TGCGCCAGCAGCATAACAGGGGGCTTAGTCCCAGATACGCAGTATTTT. This encodes CASSITGGLVPDTQYF. The chain carries TRBV5-1 and TRBJ2-3; 9 bases map to TRBD1. This CDR3 region has 16 residues. The V and J ends lost 4 bases and 4 bases, in that order; junction bases with no gene match: 10. Germline CDR1 and CDR2: SGHRS and YFSETQ.